This T cell receptor (beta chain) was captured by sequencing in a study of control samples from healthy donors and cancer patients. Sequencing was performed with immunoSEQ multiplex PCR; in TCRdb, only in-frame clones are kept and a portion is missing. The sample includes about 270,000 clones, around 79% of them seen just once. The germline gives CDR1 SQVTM, CDR2 ANQGSEA. CDR3 length: 13 residues. V shed 0 bases and J shed 4 bases, with 9 bases lying between them. This clone was seen a single time. What was sequenced was PBMCs. The TCR sequence derives from a woman aged 55-69 years with lung cancer. The chain links TRBV29-1 to TRBJ1-1; D is ambiguous. CDR3 sequence reads: CSVEDSWGTEAFF. Here the CDR3 DNA reads TGCAGCGTTGAAGACAGTTGGGGCACTGAAGCTTTCTTT.